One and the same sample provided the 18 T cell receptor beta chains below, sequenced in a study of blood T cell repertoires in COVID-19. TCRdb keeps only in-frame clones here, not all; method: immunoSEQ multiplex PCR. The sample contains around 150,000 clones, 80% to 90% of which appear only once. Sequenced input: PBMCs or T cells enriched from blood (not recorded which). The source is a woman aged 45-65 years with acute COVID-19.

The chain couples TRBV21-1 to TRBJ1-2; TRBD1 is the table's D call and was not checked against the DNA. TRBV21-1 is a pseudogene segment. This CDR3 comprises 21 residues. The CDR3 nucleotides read TGTGCCAGCAGCAAAAGGTACGGGGACAACCTACCAAAGATCAGAAACTATGGCTACACCTTC. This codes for CASSKRYGDNLPKIRNYGYTF.

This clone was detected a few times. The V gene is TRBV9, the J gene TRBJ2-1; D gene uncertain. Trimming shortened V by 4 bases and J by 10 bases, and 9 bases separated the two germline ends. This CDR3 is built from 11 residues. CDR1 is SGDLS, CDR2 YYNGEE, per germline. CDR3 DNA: TGTGCCAGCAGCTATCCCGGGGAGCAGTTCTTC. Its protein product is CASSYPGEQFF.

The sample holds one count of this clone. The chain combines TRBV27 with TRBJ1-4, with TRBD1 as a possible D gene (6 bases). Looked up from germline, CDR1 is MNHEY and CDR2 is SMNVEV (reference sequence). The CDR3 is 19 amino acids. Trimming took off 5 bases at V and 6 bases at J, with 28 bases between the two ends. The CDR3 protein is CASSGAARTDKGFYEKLFF. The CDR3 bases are TGTGCCAGCAGTGGGGCAGCAAGGACAGATAAGGGGTTTTATGAAAAACTGTTTTTT.

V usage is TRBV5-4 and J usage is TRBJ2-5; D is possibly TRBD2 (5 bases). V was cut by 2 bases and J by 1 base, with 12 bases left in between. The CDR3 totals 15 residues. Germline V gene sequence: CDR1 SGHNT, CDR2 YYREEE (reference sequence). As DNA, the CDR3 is TGTGCCAGCAGCTTTGGACTCCCTGTCCAAGAGACCCAGTACTTC. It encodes CASSFGLPVQETQYF.

CDR3 amino acids: CASSLMGLAGGSEFF. CDR3 sequence (DNA): TGTGCCAGCAGCTTAATGGGACTAGCGGGAGGGTCGGAGTTCTTC. The chain uses TRBV7-2 and TRBJ2-1, with 16 nucleotides matching TRBD2. V was clipped by 2 bases and J by 14 bases; unmatched bases: 6. The CDR3 sequence is 15 residues long. Per the germline V gene, CDR1 is SGHTA and CDR2 is FQGNSA.

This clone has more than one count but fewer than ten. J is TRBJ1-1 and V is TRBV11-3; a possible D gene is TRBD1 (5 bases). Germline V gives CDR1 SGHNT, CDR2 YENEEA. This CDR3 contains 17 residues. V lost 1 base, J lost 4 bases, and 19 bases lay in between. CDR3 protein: CASSLVTFRPGGTEAFF. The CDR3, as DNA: TGTGCCAGCAGCTTAGTCACATTCAGGCCCGGGGGCACTGAAGCTTTCTTT.

The chain's CDR3 is CASSVVTGASYNEQFF. Written as DNA, the CDR3 is TGTGCCAGCAGCGTAGTAACAGGGGCTTCCTACAATGAGCAGTTCTTC. This chain connects TRBV9 to TRBJ2-1, with 7 bases aligning to TRBD1. The germline V gene has CDR1 SGDLS and CDR2 YYNGEE. Germline trimming cut 0 bases from V and 1 base from J; bases unmatched to any gene: 4. This CDR3 has 16 residues.

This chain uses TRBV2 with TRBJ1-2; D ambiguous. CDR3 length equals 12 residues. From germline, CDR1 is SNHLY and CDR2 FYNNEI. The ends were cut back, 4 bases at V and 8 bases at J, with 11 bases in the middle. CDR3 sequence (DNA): TGTGCCAGCAGTGTTGCCCCGGGGGGCTACACCTTC. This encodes CASSVAPGGYTF. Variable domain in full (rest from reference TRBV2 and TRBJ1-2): EPEVTQTPSHQVTQMGQEVILRCVPISNHLYFYWYRQILGQKVEFLVSFYNNEISEKSEIFDDQFSVERPDGSNFTLKIRSTKLEDSAMYFCASSVAPGGYTFGSGTRLTVV.

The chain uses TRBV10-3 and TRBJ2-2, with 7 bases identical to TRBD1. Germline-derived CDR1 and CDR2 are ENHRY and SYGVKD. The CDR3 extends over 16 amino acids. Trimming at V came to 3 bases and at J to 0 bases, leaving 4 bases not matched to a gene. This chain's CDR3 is CAISESGTANTGELFF. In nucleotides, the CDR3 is TGTGCCATCAGTGAATCCGGGACAGCGAACACCGGGGAGCTGTTTTTT.

The CDR3 nucleotides read TGTGCCAGCAGCCGCGCCGGGGGAAGCGGGGAGCTGTTTTTT. This translates into CASSRAGGSGELFF. The chain employs TRBV7-2 and TRBJ2-2, with D perhaps matching TRBD2 (6 bases). This CDR3 is built from 14 residues. V gave up 5 bases and J gave up 7 bases, with 14 bases separating them. Per the germline V gene, CDR1 is SGHTA and CDR2 is FQGNSA.

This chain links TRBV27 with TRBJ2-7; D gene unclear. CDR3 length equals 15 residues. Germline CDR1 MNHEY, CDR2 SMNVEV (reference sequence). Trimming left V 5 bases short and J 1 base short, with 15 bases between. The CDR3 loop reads CASSPTGGESYEQYF. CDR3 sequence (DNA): TGTGCCAGCAGTCCGACTGGCGGCGAGTCCTACGAGCAGTACTTC.

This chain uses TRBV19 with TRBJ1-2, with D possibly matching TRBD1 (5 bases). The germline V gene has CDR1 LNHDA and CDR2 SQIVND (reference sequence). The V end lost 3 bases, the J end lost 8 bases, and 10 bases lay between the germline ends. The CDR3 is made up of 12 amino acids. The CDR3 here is CASSIQGGGYTF. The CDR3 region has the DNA TGTGCCAGTAGTATCCAGGGAGGGGGCTACACCTTC.

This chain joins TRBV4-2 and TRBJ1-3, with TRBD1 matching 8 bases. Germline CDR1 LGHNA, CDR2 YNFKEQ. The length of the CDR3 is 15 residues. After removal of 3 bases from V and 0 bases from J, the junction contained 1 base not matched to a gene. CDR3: CASSHGTGSGNTIYF. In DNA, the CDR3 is TGTGCCAGCAGCCACGGGACAGGCTCTGGAAACACCATATATTTT.

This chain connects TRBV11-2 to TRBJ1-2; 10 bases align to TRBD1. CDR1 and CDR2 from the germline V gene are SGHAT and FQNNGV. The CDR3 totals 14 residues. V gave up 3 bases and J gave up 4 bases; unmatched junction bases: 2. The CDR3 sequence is CASSFGTGVYGYTF. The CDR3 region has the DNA TGTGCCAGCAGCTTTGGGACAGGGGTCTATGGCTACACCTTC.

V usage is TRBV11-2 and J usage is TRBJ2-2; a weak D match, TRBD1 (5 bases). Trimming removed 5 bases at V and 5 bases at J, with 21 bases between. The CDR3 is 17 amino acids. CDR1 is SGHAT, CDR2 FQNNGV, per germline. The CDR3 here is CASSRRTGALMTGELFF. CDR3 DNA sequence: TGTGCCAGCAGCCGCCGAACAGGCGCTTTAATGACCGGGGAGCTGTTTTTT.

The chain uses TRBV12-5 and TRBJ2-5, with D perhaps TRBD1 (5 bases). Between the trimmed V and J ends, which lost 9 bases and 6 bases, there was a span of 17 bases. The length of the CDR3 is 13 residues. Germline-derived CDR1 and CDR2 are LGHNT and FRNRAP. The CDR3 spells CARFPGNKQTQYF. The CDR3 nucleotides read TGTGCTAGATTCCCAGGGAACAAACAGACCCAGTACTTC.

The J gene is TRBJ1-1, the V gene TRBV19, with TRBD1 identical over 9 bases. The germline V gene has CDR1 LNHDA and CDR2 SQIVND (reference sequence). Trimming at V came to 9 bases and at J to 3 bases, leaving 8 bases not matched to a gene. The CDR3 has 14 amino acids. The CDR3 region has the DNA TGTGCCAGCAGAACAGGGGGCCCGGACACTGAAGCTTTCTTT. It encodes CASRTGGPDTEAFF.

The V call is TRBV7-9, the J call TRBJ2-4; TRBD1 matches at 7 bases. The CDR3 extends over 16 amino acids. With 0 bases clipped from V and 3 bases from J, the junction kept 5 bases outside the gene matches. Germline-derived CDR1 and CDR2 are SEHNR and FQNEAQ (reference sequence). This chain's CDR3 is CASSLALGGGKNIQYF. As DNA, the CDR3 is TGTGCCAGCAGCTTAGCGTTAGGGGGCGGCAAAAACATTCAGTACTTC.